This T cell receptor beta chain was identified during a study of cytomegalovirus exposure and HLA in healthy donors. Sequencing was performed with immunoSEQ multiplex PCR; in TCRdb, only in-frame clones are kept and a portion is missing. Altogether around 250,000 clones are present, around 90% being singletons, with the ten largest covering 0.37%. A remark on this clone: Antigen specificity is unknown.

Overall study results and limits: Among TCR sequences, most were rare, though some public TCRs appeared in many donors.

Unmatched junction bases numbered 8, after V lost 3 bases and J lost 2 bases. Germline loops: CDR1 SGHRS, CDR2 YFSETQ. This CDR3 spans 16 amino acids. The clonotype comes from a woman aged 18 to 35 in good health and CMV-seronegative. The sequenced material came from PBMCs. The rearrangement uses TRBV5-1 and TRBJ2-3, with 8 bases aligning to TRBD2. CDR3 nucleotide sequence: TGCGCCAGCAGCTGGACGGGAGGGGCAAACACAGATACGCAGTATTTT. This gives the protein CASSWTGGANTDTQYF.